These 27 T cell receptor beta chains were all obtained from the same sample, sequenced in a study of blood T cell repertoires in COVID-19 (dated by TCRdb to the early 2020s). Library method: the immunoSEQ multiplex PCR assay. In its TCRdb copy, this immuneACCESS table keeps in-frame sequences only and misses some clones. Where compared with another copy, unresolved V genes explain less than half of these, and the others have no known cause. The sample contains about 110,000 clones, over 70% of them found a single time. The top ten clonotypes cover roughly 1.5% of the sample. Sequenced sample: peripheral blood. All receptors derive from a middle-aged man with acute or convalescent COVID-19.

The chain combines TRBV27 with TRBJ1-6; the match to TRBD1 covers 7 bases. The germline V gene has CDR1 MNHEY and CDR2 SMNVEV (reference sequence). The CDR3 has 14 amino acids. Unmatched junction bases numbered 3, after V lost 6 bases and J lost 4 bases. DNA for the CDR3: TGTGCCAGCAGCCCGGGACAGTATAATTCACCCCTCCACTTT. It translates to CASSPGQYNSPLHF.

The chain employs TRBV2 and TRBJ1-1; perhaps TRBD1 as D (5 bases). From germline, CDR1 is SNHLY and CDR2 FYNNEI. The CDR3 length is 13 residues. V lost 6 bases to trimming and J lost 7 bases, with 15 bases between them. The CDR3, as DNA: TGTGCCAGCAGCCAATGGGAGGGGTTTGAAGCTTTCTTT. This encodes CASSQWEGFEAFF.

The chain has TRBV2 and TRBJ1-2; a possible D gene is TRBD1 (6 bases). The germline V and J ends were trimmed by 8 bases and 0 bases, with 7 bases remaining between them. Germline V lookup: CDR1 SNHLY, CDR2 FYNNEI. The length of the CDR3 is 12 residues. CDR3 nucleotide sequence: TGTGCCAGCGGACAGTCTAACTATGGCTACACCTTC. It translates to CASGQSNYGYTF.

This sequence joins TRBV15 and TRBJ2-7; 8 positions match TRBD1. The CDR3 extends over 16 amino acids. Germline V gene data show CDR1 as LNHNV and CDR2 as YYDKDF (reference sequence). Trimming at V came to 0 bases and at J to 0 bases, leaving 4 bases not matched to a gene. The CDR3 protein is CATSRDPTGVSYEQYF. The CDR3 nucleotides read TGTGCCACCAGCAGAGATCCGACAGGGGTCTCCTACGAGCAGTACTTC. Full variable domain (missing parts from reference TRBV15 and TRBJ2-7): DAMVIQNPRYQVTQFGKPVTLSCSQTLNHNVMYWYQQKSSQAPKLLFHYYDKDFNNEADTPDNFQSRRPNTSFCFLDIRSPGLGDTAMYLCATSRDPTGVSYEQYFGPGTRLTVT.

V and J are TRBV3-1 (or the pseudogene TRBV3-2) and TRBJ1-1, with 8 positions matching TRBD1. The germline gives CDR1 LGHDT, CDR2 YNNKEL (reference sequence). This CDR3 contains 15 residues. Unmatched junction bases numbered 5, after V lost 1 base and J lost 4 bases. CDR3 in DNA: TGTGCCAGCAGCCAAGCTGGGACAGGTGGCACTGAAGCTTTCTTT. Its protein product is CASSQAGTGGTEAFF.

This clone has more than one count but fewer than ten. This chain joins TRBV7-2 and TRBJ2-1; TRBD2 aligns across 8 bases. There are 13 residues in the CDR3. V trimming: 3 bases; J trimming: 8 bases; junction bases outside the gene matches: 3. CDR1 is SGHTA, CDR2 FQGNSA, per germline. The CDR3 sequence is CASSLRGADEQFF. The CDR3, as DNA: TGTGCCAGCAGCTTGCGGGGGGCCGATGAGCAGTTCTTC. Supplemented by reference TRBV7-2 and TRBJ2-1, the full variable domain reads GAGVSQSPSNKVTEKGKDVELRCDPISGHTALYWYRQSLGQGLEFLIYFQGNSAPDKSGLPSDRFSAERTGGSVSTLTIQRTQQEDSAVYLCASSLRGADEQFFGPGTRLTVL.

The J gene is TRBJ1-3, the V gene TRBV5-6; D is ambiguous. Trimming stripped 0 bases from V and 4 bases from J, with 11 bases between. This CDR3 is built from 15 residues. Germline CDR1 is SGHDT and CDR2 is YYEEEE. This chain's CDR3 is CASSLAGPEGNTIYF. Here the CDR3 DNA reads TGTGCCAGCAGCTTGGCGGGTCCGGAGGGAAACACCATATATTTT.

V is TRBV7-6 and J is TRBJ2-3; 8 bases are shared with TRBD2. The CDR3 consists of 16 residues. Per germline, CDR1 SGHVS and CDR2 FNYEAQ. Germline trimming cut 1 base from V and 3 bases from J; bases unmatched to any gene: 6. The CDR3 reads CASSLGGGGRTDTQYF. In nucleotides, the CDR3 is TGTGCCAGCAGCTTAGGGGGCGGGGGGCGAACAGATACGCAGTATTTT.

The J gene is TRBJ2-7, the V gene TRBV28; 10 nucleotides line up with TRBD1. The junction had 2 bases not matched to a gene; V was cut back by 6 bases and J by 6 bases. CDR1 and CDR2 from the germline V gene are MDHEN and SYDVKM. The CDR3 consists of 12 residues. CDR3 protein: CASSRTGGEQYV. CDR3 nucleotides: TGTGCCAGCAGCCGGACAGGGGGCGAGCAGTACGTC.

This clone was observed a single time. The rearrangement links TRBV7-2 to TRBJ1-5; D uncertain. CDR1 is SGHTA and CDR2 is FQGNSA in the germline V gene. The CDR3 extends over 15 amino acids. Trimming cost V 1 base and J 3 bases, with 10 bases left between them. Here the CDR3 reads CASSLEARPNQPQHF. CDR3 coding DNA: TGTGCCAGCAGCTTAGAAGCTAGGCCCAATCAGCCCCAGCATTTT. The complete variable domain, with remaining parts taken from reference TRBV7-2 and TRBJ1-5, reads GAGVSQSPSNKVTEKGKDVELRCDPISGHTALYWYRQSLGQGLEFLIYFQGNSAPDKSGLPSDRFSAERTGGSVSTLTIQRTQQEDSAVYLCASSLEARPNQPQHFGDGTRLSIL.

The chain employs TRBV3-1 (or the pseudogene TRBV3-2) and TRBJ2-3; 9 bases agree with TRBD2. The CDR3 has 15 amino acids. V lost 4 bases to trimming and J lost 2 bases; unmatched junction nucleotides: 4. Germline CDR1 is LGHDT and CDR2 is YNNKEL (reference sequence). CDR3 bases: TGTGCCAGCAGCCTGGGCGGGGGGGCCACAGATACGCAGTATTTT. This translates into CASSLGGGATDTQYF.

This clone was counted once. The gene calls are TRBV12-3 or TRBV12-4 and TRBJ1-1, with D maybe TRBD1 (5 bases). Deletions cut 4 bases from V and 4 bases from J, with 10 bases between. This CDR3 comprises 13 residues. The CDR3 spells CASSSWRGTEAFF. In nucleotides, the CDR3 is TGTGCCAGCAGTTCGTGGAGGGGCACTGAAGCTTTCTTT.

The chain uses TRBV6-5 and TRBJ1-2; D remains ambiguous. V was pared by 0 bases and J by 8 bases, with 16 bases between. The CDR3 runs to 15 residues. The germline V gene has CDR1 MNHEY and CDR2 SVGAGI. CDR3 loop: CASSYSRAPQAGYTF. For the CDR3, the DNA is TGTGCCAGCAGTTACTCGAGGGCCCCTCAGGCGGGCTACACCTTC.

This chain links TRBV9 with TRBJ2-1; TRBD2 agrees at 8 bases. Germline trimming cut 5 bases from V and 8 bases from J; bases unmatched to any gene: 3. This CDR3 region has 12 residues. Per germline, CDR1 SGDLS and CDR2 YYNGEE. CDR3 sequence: CASRAGADEQFF. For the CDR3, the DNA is TGTGCCAGCAGAGCGGGGGCCGATGAGCAGTTCTTC.

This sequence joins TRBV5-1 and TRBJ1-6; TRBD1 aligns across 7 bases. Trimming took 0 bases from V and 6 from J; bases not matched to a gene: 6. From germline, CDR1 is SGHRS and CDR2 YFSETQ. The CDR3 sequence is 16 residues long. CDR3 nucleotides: TGCGCCAGCAGCTTGGAGTTGGGACAGATTAATTCACCCCTCCACTTT. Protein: CASSLELGQINSPLHF.

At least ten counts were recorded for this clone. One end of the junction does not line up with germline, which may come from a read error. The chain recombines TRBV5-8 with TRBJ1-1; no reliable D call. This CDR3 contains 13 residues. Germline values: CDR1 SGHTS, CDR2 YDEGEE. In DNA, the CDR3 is TGTGCCAGCAGCTTGGGTCGGTCCACTCAAGCTTTCTTT. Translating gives CASSLGRSTQAFF.

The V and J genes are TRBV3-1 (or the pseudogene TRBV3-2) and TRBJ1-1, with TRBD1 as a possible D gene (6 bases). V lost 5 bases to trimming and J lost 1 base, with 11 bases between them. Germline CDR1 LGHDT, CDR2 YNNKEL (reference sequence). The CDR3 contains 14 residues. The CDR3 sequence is CASSEGGENTEAFF. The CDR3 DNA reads TGTGCCAGCAGCGAAGGGGGGGAGAACACTGAAGCTTTCTTT.

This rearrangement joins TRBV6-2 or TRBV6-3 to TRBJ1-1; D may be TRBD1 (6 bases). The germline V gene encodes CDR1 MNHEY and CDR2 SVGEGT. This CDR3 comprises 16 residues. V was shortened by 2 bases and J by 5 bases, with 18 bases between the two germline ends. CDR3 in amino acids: CASSYTRGAPGTEAFF. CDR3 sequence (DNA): TGTGCCAGCAGTTACACGCGGGGGGCGCCGGGGACTGAAGCTTTCTTT.

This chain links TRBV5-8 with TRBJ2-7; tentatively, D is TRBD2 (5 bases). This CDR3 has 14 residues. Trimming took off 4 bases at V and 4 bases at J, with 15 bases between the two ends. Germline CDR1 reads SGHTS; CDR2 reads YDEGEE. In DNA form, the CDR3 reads TGTGCCAGCAGCCGAAGGTTAGGAGGATACGAGCAGTACGTC. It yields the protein CASSRRLGGYEQYV.

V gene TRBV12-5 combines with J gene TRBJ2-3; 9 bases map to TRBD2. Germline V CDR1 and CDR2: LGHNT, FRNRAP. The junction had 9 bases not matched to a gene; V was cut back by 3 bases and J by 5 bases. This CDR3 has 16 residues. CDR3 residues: CASGFFKRGDKDTQYF. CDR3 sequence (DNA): TGTGCTAGTGGTTTTTTTAAGCGGGGGGATAAAGATACGCAGTATTTT.

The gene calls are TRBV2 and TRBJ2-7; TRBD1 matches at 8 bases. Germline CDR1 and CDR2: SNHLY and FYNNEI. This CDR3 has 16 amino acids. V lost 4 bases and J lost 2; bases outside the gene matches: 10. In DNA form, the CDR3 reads TGTGCCAGCAGTGCGACAGGGGCGATAGCTCCCTACGAGCAGTACGTC. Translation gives CASSATGAIAPYEQYV.

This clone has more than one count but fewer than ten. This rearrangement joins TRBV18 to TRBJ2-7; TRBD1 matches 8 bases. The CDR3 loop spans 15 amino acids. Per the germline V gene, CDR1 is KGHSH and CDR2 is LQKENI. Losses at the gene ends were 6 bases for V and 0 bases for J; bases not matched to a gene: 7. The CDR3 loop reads CASSQGQANSYEQYF. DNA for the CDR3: TGTGCCAGCTCCCAGGGACAGGCGAACTCCTACGAGCAGTACTTC.

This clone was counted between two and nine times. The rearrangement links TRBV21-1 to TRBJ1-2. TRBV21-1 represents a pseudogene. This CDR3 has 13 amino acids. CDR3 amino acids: CASSTPGLSGYTF. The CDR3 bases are TGTGCCAGCAGCACCCCAGGACTGTCTGGCTACACCTTC.

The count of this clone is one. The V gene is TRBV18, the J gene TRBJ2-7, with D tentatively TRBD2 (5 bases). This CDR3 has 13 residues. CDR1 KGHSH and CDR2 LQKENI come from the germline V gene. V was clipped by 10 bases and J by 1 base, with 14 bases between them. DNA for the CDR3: TGTGCCACCCGGGAACCCCCGTCCTACGAGCAGTACTTC. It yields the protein CATREPPSYEQYF.

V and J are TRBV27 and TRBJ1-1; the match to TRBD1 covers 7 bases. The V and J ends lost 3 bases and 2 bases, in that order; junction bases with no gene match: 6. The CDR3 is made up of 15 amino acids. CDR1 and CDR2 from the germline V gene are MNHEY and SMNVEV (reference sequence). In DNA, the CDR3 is TGTGCCAGCAGTTTGGCAGGGGGAGGCAACACTGAAGCTTTCTTT. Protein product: CASSLAGGGNTEAFF.

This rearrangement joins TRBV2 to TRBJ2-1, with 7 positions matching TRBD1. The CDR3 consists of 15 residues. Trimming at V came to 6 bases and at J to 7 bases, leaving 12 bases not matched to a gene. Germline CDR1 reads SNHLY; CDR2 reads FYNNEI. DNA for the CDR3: TGTGCCAGCAGCTTAGCTAGGGGGCTTGGGAATGAGCAGTTCTTC. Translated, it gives CASSLARGLGNEQFF.

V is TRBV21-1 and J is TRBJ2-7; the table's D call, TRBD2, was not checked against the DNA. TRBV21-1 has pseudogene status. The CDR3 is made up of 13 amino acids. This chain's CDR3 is CASSKGSSYEQYV. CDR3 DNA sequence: TGTGCCAGCAGCAAAGGGAGCTCCTACGAGCAGTACGTC.